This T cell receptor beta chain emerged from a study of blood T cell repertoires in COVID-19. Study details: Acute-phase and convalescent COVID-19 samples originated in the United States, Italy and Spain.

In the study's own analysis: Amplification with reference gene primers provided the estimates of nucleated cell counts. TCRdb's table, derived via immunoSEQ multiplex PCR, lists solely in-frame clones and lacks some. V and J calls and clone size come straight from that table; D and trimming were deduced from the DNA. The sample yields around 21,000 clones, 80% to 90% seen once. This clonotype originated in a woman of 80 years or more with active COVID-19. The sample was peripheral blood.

The CDR3 loop is CASSGGAGGASNQPQHF. The CDR3 DNA reads TGTGCCAGCAGCGGAGGGGCAGGGGGCGCGAGCAATCAGCCCCAGCATTTT. The rearrangement uses TRBV9 and TRBJ1-5, with TRBD1 identical over 8 bases. V was clipped by 3 bases and J by 1 base; unmatched bases: 9. The CDR3 sequence is 17 residues long. Germline loops: CDR1 SGDLS, CDR2 YYNGEE. The complete variable domain, with remaining parts taken from reference TRBV9 and TRBJ1-5, reads DSGVTQTPKHLITATGQRVTLRCSPRSGDLSVYWYQQSLDQGLQFLIQYYNGEERAKGNILERFSAQQFPDLHSELNLSSLELGDSALYFCASSGGAGGASNQPQHFGDGTRLSIL.